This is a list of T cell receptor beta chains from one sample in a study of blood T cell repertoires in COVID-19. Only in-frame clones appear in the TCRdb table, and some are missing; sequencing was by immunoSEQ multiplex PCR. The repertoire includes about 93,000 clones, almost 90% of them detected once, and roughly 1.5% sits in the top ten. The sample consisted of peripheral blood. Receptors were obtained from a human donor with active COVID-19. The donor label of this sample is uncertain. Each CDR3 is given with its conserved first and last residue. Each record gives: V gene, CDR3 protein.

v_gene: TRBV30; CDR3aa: CAWRNGGTVNTEAFF
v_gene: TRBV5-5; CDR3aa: CASSETVAYGYTF
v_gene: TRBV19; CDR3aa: CASSIGANQPQHF
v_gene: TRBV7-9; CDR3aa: CASSSARRGVKFF
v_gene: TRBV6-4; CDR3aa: CASSDWAGGRTDTQYF
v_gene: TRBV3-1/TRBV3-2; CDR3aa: CASSQGGGTYEQYF
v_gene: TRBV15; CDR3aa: CATSSPRNYGYTF
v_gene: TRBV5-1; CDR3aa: CASSLGPGGVGTNYGYTF
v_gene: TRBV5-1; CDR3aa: CASRIGQTGTDTQYF
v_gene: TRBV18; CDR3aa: CASSPPGSGGLNEQFF
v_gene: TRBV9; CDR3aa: CASSVGSTGFNTEAFF
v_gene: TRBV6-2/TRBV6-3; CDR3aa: CASSYRVEGNQPQHF
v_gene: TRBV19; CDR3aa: CASWDRGLSPLHF
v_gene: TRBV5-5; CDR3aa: CASLPTGTTYEQYF
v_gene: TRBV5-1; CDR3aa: CASSLGTDFRGNEQFF
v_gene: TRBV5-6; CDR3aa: CASILTTVEETQYF
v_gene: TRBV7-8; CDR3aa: CASSRRDRVSHEQFF